These T cell receptor beta chains were read from a single sample in a study of Ad26.COV2.S vaccination and SARS-CoV-2 variants. The assay was immunoSEQ multiplex PCR, and TCRdb's table has in-frame clones only and misses some. The sample lists 500,000 or so clones, approximately 90% seen once, with around 13% in the top ten. The starting material was peripheral blood, obtained in a trial of Ad26.COV2.S vaccine versus placebo. The receptors originated from a person between 18 and 65 years old who received the Ad26.COV2.S COVID-19 vaccine or a placebo. Both conserved end residues are part of each CDR3. The order of the fields is clone size, D gene, V gene, J gene, CDR3 DNA, CDR3 protein. A D gene is named only where the DNA matches it firmly. A row's size may be missing; if present it is once, few, many or a size class.

>NA|NA|TRBV5-1|TRBJ2-7
TGCGCCAGCAGCGCACTAGGTAGGTCCTACGAGCAGTACTTC
CASSALGRSYEQYF
>NA|TRBD1|TRBV19|TRBJ1-2
TGTGCCAGTAGTCCCTTGACAGGGTTGGACTATGGCTACACCTTC
CASSPLTGLDYGYTF
>NA|NA|TRBV27|TRBJ2-1
TGTGCCAGCCGCTCTGGGAATGAGCAGTTCTTC
CASRSGNEQFF
>NA|NA|TRBV20-1|TRBJ1-4
TGCAGTGCCCCTACACTGGAAAAACTGTTTTTT
CSAPTLEKLFF
>NA|NA|TRBV15|TRBJ2-3
TGTGCCACCAGCAGAGGTGAGGCGGATACGCAGTATTTT
CATSRGEADTQYF
>NA|TRBD1|TRBV5-6|TRBJ2-1
TGTGCCAGCAGCCAGGGGACAGGGGTTGCCTACAATGAGCAGTTCTTC
CASSQGTGVAYNEQFF
>NA|TRBD2|TRBV5-8|TRBJ2-7
TGTGCCAGCAGCCTAGGCGGGGGAACGATCTACGAGCAGTACTTC
CASSLGGGTIYEQYF
>NA|NA|TRBV7-2|TRBJ2-7
TGTGCCAGCAGCTCCCGCCCTAGCGACTTACGGAACGAGCAGTACTTC
CASSSRPSDLRNEQYF
>NA|TRBD2|TRBV15|TRBJ2-3
TGTGCCACCAGCAGAGGGGCGGGCAGCGGGAGGAGGACAGATACGCAGTATTTT
CATSRGAGSGRRTDTQYF
>NA|NA|TRBV9|TRBJ2-7
TGTGCCAGCAGCGTAGCTACGGAGGGCTCTCGATACTTC
CASSVATEGSRYF
>NA|TRBD1|TRBV5-1|TRBJ1-2
TGCGCCAGCAGCTTAACCCCGACAGGGTTACGGTATGGCTACACCTTC
CASSLTPTGLRYGYTF
>NA|NA|TRBV7-2|TRBJ1-1
TGTGCCAGCAGCATTACAGTATACACTGAAGCTTTCTTT
CASSITVYTEAFF
>NA|NA|TRBV7-9|TRBJ2-1
TGTGCCAGCAGCTTTGTCCTTGGGGGTTTTGAGCAGTTCTTC
CASSFVLGGFEQFF
>NA|TRBD1|TRBV10-3|TRBJ2-7
TGTGCCATCAGTGAGTCCTTAGGGACAGTCTCCTACGAGCAGTACTTC
CAISESLGTVSYEQYF
>few|NA|TRBV3-1/TRBV3-2|TRBJ2-7
TGTGCCAGCAGCCCGCACCCCTCCTACGAGCAGTACTTC
CASSPHPSYEQYF